This T cell receptor beta chain appears in the sequencing data of a study of CD8 T cells in Susac syndrome (dated by TCRdb to between 2018 and 2021). Background for the entire study: Of the Susac syndrome patients who were sequenced, fewer than ten were in clinical remission while six had clinically active disease. The study used repertoire sequencing to test whether antigen drove CD8+ T cell activation and differentiation in Susac syndrome. At blood withdrawal, Susac syndrome patients were therapy-naive, treated with corticosteroids (with IVIg additionally given to some), or treated with IVIg alone. General conclusions and limits of the study: The number of individuals in the TCR sequencing and HLA analysis was recognized as being relatively small. The CD4+ T cell repertoire of patients with Susac syndrome showed no detectable clonal expansion.

In its sample, this clonotype was seen once. Its antigen target is currently unknown. No base-level quality is on record; no much larger clone is a single base apart. On its own, one read is weak support. RNA was extracted using the RNeasy kit, and about 0.5 to 1 ug of the RNA was reverse transcribed with random hexamers. The immunoSEQ multiplex PCR assay, covering 54 Vbeta and 13 Jbeta segments, was used to amplify TCR beta CDR3 regions. PCR amplification bias was corrected by using a synthetic template baseline for primer optimization and computational correction. As for the authors' bioinformatics: Reads were annotated to V, D and J genes according to IMGT and were analyzed with immunoSEQ Analyzer, with only productive sequences retained. To calculate clonality, Shannon entropy was normalized by log2 of the number of productive unique sequences and then subtracted from one. For each patient and control, public and private clones were evaluated within the 100 most prevalent clones. A clone was defined as Susac-specific if it was absent from the healthy and MS cohorts, from over 1,000 published viral clones and from other ImmuneACCESS disease sequences. Clones were called with MiXCR by TCRdb after fastp trimmed the public reads at Q25, and only in-frame beta chains were retained. Rows merge per CDR3 protein into single entries with the most common DNA and genes. V and J calls and clone size were set by TCRdb, not the authors. The sample table holds about 180,000 distinct CDR3 sequences, of which 85% to 95% were seen once. The top ten clones comprise 0.12% of the sample.

CDR3 length: 14 amino acids, cysteine to phenylalanine. The retained sequence is limited to the CDR3, 42 bases, with the frame set at the first base. From V the trimming removes 3 bases and from J it removes 6 bases, while the gene matches leave 6 bases of the junction unaccounted for. The germline V gene sets CDR1 to MGHRA and CDR2 to YSYEKL. Peripheral blood CD8+ and CD4+ T cells from healthy donors, Susac syndrome patients and multiple sclerosis patients were profiled using high-throughput TCR beta sequencing. Recently defined diagnostic criteria for definite or probable disease were met by the Susac syndrome patients. CD8+ TEMRA cells were enriched by FACS, while bulk CD8+ and CD4+ T cells were purified by magnetic negative isolation. Blood was drawn into EDTA tubes, processed within 24 hours, and PBMCs were isolated by density gradient centrifugation. PBMCs intended for TCR sequencing were cryopreserved in liquid nitrogen and were subsequently thawed in a 37 degrees C water bath. A purity of at least 90% was achieved for sorted or isolated CD4+, CD8+ and CD8+ TEMRA cells.

The sequenced material came from CD4+ T cells from PBMCs. The chain employs TRBV4-1 and TRBJ2-7; 9 bases in the middle match TRBD1. The receptor was isolated from a human donor with Susac syndrome. The CDR3: CASSQGTGTREQYF. The base sequence is TGCGCCAGCAGCCAGGGGACAGGGACGCGCGAGCAGTACTTC.